The 25 T cell receptor beta chains given below trace back to one sample, sequenced in a study of CD4+ T cells in melanoma. Assay: immunoSEQ multiplex PCR; the TCRdb copy retains only in-frame clones and omits some. The sample contains some 110,000 clones, about 90% of which appear only once. Sample: peripheral blood. Receptors were obtained from a human donor with melanoma.

This chain joins TRBV7-9 and TRBJ1-6, with D perhaps matching TRBD1 (5 bases). The V end was cut by 5 bases, the J end by 9 bases, with 11 bases between. Germline V lookup: CDR1 SEHNR, CDR2 FQNEAQ (reference sequence). The CDR3 runs to 13 residues. The CDR3 is CASSISGGSPLHF. CDR3 DNA sequence: TGTGCCAGCAGCATTAGTGGGGGTTCACCCCTCCACTTT.

The rearrangement uses TRBV4-1 and TRBJ2-3, with 13 bases matching TRBD2. The CDR3 contains 20 residues. Per the germline V gene, CDR1 is MGHRA and CDR2 is YSYEKL. The V gene end was trimmed by 3 bases and the J gene end by 4 bases; junction bases not matched to a gene: 16. The CDR3 is CASSQALGLAGAIRADTQYF. The CDR3 DNA follows: TGCGCCAGCAGCCAGGCTTTAGGACTAGCGGGGGCCATTCGGGCAGATACGCAGTATTTT.

The rearrangement uses TRBV28 and TRBJ2-7, with D possibly being TRBD2 (5 bases). Per the germline V gene, CDR1 is MDHEN and CDR2 is SYDVKM. Trimming took off 3 bases at V and 2 bases at J, with 14 bases between the two ends. The CDR3 is 15 residues long. The CDR3 coding sequence is TGTGCCAGCAGTTTTATCACGGGGAGAACCTACGAGCAGTACTTC. Its translation is CASSFITGRTYEQYF.

The V call is TRBV11-3, the J call TRBJ2-1; 8 bases line up with TRBD2. This CDR3 spans 19 amino acids. Germline V gene sequence: CDR1 SGHNT, CDR2 YENEEA. J was trimmed by 1 base and V by 3 bases; bases with no gene match: 14. The CDR3 sequence: CASSFSSASTSGSYNEQFF. DNA of the CDR3: TGTGCCAGCAGCTTCTCCTCTGCCTCAACTAGCGGATCCTACAATGAGCAGTTCTTC.

V gene TRBV28 combines with J gene TRBJ1-5; TRBD1 matches 9 bases. With V trimmed by 2 bases and J by 7 bases, 9 bases remained unmatched. Germline V CDR1 and CDR2: MDHEN, SYDVKM. The CDR3 runs 16 residues. CDR3: CASSLHQGQGGQPQHF. Here the CDR3 DNA reads TGTGCCAGCAGTTTACACCAGGGACAGGGAGGCCAGCCCCAGCATTTT.

V and J are TRBV19 and TRBJ1-3; D unclear. Between the trimmed V and J ends, which lost 7 bases and 9 bases, there was a span of 10 bases. The CDR3 length is 11 residues. The germline CDR1 and CDR2 sequences are LNHDA and SQIVND (reference sequence). The DNA of the CDR3 is TGTGCCAGTACCCAGACTGGCACCATATATTTT. Translated: CASTQTGTIYF.

The J gene is TRBJ2-7, the V gene TRBV7-2, with TRBD2 matching over 12 bases. Germline assignment: CDR1 SGHTA and CDR2 FQGNSA. CDR3 length equals 15 residues. After removal of 5 bases from V and 1 base from J, the junction contained 3 bases not matched to a gene. In DNA form, the CDR3 reads TGTGCCAGCAGCACCGGACTAGCGGGGTCCTACGAGCAGTACTTC. This sequence encodes CASSTGLAGSYEQYF. Using reference TRBV7-2 and TRBJ2-7 for the parts outside the CDR3, the full variable domain is GAGVSQSPSNKVTEKGKDVELRCDPISGHTALYWYRQSLGQGLEFLIYFQGNSAPDKSGLPSDRFSAERTGGSVSTLTIQRTQQEDSAVYLCASSTGLAGSYEQYFGPGTRLTVT.

This clone was detected once. The chain employs TRBV21-1 and TRBJ2-3; the D call TRBD2 from the table was never checked on the DNA. TRBV21-1 counts as a pseudogene. The CDR3 is 19 amino acids. This CDR3 reads CASSTSRRTSGGHTDTQYF. CDR3 sequence (DNA): TGTGCCAGCAGCACCTCTAGGAGGACTAGCGGGGGGCACACAGATACGCAGTATTTT.

This clone was seen once. This rearrangement joins TRBV15 to TRBJ2-2; the D gene is possibly TRBD1 (6 bases). The CDR3 spans 15 residues. CDR1 and CDR2 (germline): LNHNV, YYDKDF (reference sequence). V lost 3 bases and J lost 5, with 13 bases in between. The CDR3 here is CATSSRAGDTGELFF. CDR3 in DNA: TGTGCCACCAGCAGTCGGGCAGGGGATACCGGGGAGCTGTTTTTT. The entire variable domain, with the rest obtained from reference TRBV15 and TRBJ2-2, is as follows: DAMVIQNPRYQVTQFGKPVTLSCSQTLNHNVMYWYQQKSSQAPKLLFHYYDKDFNNEADTPDNFQSRRPNTSFCFLDIRSPGLGDTAMYLCATSSRAGDTGELFFGEGSRLTVL.

V and J are TRBV10-3 and TRBJ2-7; TRBD1 agrees at 8 bases. V was pared by 1 base and J by 6 bases, with 11 bases of the junction left unmatched. The CDR3 has 16 residues. Looked up from germline, CDR1 is ENHRY and CDR2 is SYGVKD. CDR3 DNA sequence: TGTGCCATCAGTGAGTTGGGGGGAGGACAGGGAGTCGAGCAGTACTTC. Translated: CAISELGGGQGVEQYF.

V gene TRBV2 combines with J gene TRBJ1-1; D might be TRBD1 (5 bases). The CDR3 sequence is 13 residues long. V dropped 4 bases and J dropped 1 base, with 7 bases sitting between them. CDR1 SNHLY and CDR2 FYNNEI come from the germline V gene. CDR3 loop: CASSVGGNTEAFF. The CDR3 nucleotides read TGTGCCAGCAGTGTTGGGGGGAACACTGAAGCTTTCTTT.

In its sample, this clone was seen once. This chain joins TRBV9 and TRBJ2-5; D is perhaps TRBD1 (6 bases). This CDR3 has 15 amino acids. Trimming removed 0 bases at V and 2 bases at J, with 11 bases between. Germline V gene sequence: CDR1 SGDLS, CDR2 YYNGEE. Written as DNA, the CDR3 is TGTGCCAGCAGCGTAGTTGGCAGGGGACAAGAGACCCAGTACTTC. Translated, it gives CASSVVGRGQETQYF.

The gene calls are TRBV4-1 and TRBJ2-2, with D tentatively TRBD2 (6 bases). Germline CDR1 reads MGHRA; CDR2 reads YSYEKL. Trimming cost V 10 bases and J 6 bases, with 9 bases left between them. The CDR3 length is 11 residues. The CDR3 reads CATWGAGELFF. The CDR3 region has the DNA TGCGCCACCTGGGGGGCCGGGGAGCTGTTTTTT.

CDR3 bases: TGTGCCAGCAGCTTTACTCGACCGGCCCCTTGGCAGTTCTTC. Protein sequence: CASSFTRPAPWQFF. The chain carries TRBV7-9 and TRBJ2-1, with D unresolved. Germline CDR1 SEHNR, CDR2 FQNEAQ (reference sequence). The CDR3 runs 14 residues. Trimming removed 3 bases at V and 12 bases at J, with 18 bases between.

CDR3 DNA sequence: TGTGCCAGCAGCGTAGCTAGGCTAGCGGGGGGGCATGGCACAGATACGCAGTATTTT. It specifies CASSVARLAGGHGTDTQYF. The chain is built from TRBV9 and TRBJ2-3; 12 nucleotides line up with TRBD2. V shed 0 bases and J 1 base; nucleotides not matched to a gene: 9. CDR1 and CDR2 from the germline V gene are SGDLS and YYNGEE. The CDR3 length is 19 residues.

The chain joins TRBV7-9 to TRBJ2-7; 12 bases are shared with TRBD1. CDR3 length: 14 residues. The ends lost 4 bases at V and 6 bases at J; junction bases unmatched: 4. Germline CDR1 is SEHNR and CDR2 is FQNEAQ (reference sequence). CDR3 loop: CASSYGDRGREQYF. The CDR3 DNA follows: TGTGCCAGCAGCTACGGGGACAGGGGGCGCGAGCAGTACTTC. Combining the CDR3 with reference TRBV7-9 and TRBJ2-7 gives the whole variable domain DTGVSQNPRHKITKRGQNVTFRCDPISEHNRLYWYRQTLGQGPEFLTYFQNEAQLEKSRLLSDRFSAERPKGSFSTLEIQRTEQGDSAMYLCASSYGDRGREQYFGPGTRLTVT.

The chain has TRBV6-1 and TRBJ2-3; 8 bases are shared with TRBD2. CDR3 length: 14 residues. J gave up 7 bases and V 6 bases, and 9 bases lay outside the gene matches. Germline values: CDR1 MNHNS, CDR2 SASEGT. The DNA for the CDR3 is TGTGCCAGCAGGGGGGGTAGCGGGGACTATACGCAGTATTTT. Translated, it gives CASRGGSGDYTQYF.

The CDR3, as DNA: TGTGCCAGCAGTGAACTGGTGATCTCCTACAATGAGCAGTTCTTC. As protein: CASSELVISYNEQFF. V and J are TRBV2 and TRBJ2-1; D not certain. V shed 2 bases and J shed 0 bases, with 8 bases lying between them. Germline CDR1 and CDR2: SNHLY and FYNNEI. CDR3 length: 15 amino acids.

The genes are TRBV19 and TRBJ2-7, with D perhaps TRBD2 (6 bases). CDR1 LNHDA and CDR2 SQIVND come from the germline V gene (reference sequence). V was shortened by 9 bases and J by 4 bases, with 7 bases between the two germline ends. This CDR3 spans 10 amino acids. As DNA, the CDR3 is TGTGCCAGCGGAGGGTACGAGCAGTACTTC. Encoded protein: CASGGYEQYF. The variable domain in full, completed from reference TRBV19 and TRBJ2-7, reads DGGITQSPKYLFRKEGQNVTLSCEQNLNHDAMYWYRQDPGQGLRLIYYSQIVNDFQKGDIAEGYSVSREKKESFPLTVTSAQKNPTAFYLCASGGYEQYFGPGTRLTVT.

The rearrangement joins TRBV7-3 to TRBJ2-1; 13 bases map to TRBD2. The J segment lost 9 bases and the V segment lost 5 bases, leaving 7 bases of the junction unmatched. The CDR3 extends over 15 amino acids. Germline CDR1 and CDR2: SGHTA and FQGTGA. CDR3 in DNA: TGTGCCAGCAGCCCAGGACTAGCGGGAGAGGGTGAGCAGTTCTTC. Its protein is CASSPGLAGEGEQFF.

The chain employs TRBV5-1 and TRBJ1-1, with D tentatively TRBD1 (5 bases). The CDR3 has 12 amino acids. The V gene lost 4 bases and the J gene lost 7 bases, with 11 bases spanning the gap. CDR1 and CDR2 (germline): SGHRS, YFSETQ. This CDR3 reads CASSAGGVEAFF. The CDR3, as DNA: TGCGCCAGCAGCGCGGGGGGGGTTGAAGCTTTCTTT.

The chain has TRBV5-6 and TRBJ2-5; D is undetermined. The V and J ends lost 2 bases and 5 bases respectively, with 4 bases between them. Germline lookup yields CDR1 SGHDT and CDR2 YYEEEE. The CDR3 is made up of 11 amino acids. Here the CDR3 reads CASSFGETQYF. CDR3 DNA sequence: TGTGCCAGCAGCTTCGGTGAGACCCAGTACTTC.

The chain carries TRBV2 and TRBJ2-1; 14 bases line up with TRBD2. The germline CDR1 and CDR2 sequences are SNHLY and FYNNEI. The CDR3 totals 15 residues. Germline trimming cut 4 bases from V and 4 bases from J; bases unmatched to any gene: 0. The CDR3 DNA reads TGTGCCAGCAGTGGACTAGCGGGGGGGTACAATGAGCAGTTCTTC. Encoded protein: CASSGLAGGYNEQFF.

The V gene is TRBV29-1, the J gene TRBJ2-2; perhaps TRBD1 as D (6 bases). Per germline, CDR1 SQVTM and CDR2 ANQGSEA. The CDR3 consists of 14 residues. Deletions cut 8 bases from V and 0 bases from J, with 13 bases between. This CDR3 is CSPLGTPNTGELFF. DNA for the CDR3: TGCAGCCCTCTCGGGACACCGAACACCGGGGAGCTGTTTTTT.

The rearrangement uses TRBV6-1 and TRBJ1-3; D gene uncertain. V was pared by 0 bases and J by 8 bases, with 17 bases between. The germline CDR1 and CDR2 sequences are MNHNS and SASEGT. The CDR3 has 16 amino acids. DNA for the CDR3: TGTGCCAGCAGTGAAGCGCTTCCTGAGACTGGCTACACCATATATTTT. Its translation is CASSEALPETGYTIYF.